A selection of T cell receptor beta chains follows, all from one sample in a study of identical twins. TCRdb reprocessed the 5' RACE reads with MiXCR, giving one entry per CDR3 protein. The profile shows 1.5 million to 2 million distinct CDR3 sequences, 32% of them singletons. The sample was cord blood. These TCRs come from a newborn girl in good health. Each CDR3 is given with its conserved first and last residue.

v_call: TRBV2; j_call: TRBJ2-4; cdr3_aa: CASTQRRTENIQYF
v_call: TRBV20-1; j_call: TRBJ2-3; cdr3_aa: CSATEVRYTDTQYF
v_call: TRBV13; j_call: TRBJ2-7; cdr3_aa: CASSLLRDSYEQYF
v_call: TRBV28; j_call: TRBJ2-7; cdr3_aa: CASSSLRGLAGGLYEQYF
v_call: TRBV12-3/TRBV12-4; j_call: TRBJ2-4; cdr3_aa: CASSRLADVAKNIQYF
v_call: TRBV20-1; j_call: TRBJ2-7; cdr3_aa: CSAQSGRPYEQYF
v_call: TRBV10-3; j_call: TRBJ1-5; cdr3_aa: CAISESTGKMRQPQHF
v_call: TRBV5-1; j_call: TRBJ2-3; cdr3_aa: CASSFLTGVADTQYF
v_call: TRBV25-1; j_call: TRBJ1-3; cdr3_aa: CASSESLIQNTIYF
v_call: TRBV5-8; j_call: TRBJ2-3; cdr3_aa: CASTPLDQVTDTQYF
v_call: TRBV6-6; j_call: TRBJ2-2; cdr3_aa: CASRLAGELFF
v_call: TRBV5-6; j_call: TRBJ1-2; cdr3_aa: CASSSNLRGNYGYTF
v_call: TRBV10-3; j_call: TRBJ2-1; cdr3_aa: CAISESMGGSSYNEQFF
v_call: TRBV5-1; j_call: TRBJ2-4; cdr3_aa: CASSLATAGGDIQYF
v_call: TRBV27; j_call: TRBJ2-1; cdr3_aa: CASGSRDFYNEQFF
v_call: TRBV4-1; j_call: TRBJ2-3; cdr3_aa: CASSQAGASGTDTQYF
v_call: TRBV28; j_call: TRBJ2-7; cdr3_aa: CASSRLLGLADYEQYF
v_call: TRBV9; j_call: TRBJ1-2; cdr3_aa: CASSALGQGGYGYTF
v_call: TRBV6-5; j_call: TRBJ2-4; cdr3_aa: CASSYLPLAKNIQYF
v_call: TRBV10-3; j_call: TRBJ2-7; cdr3_aa: CAISESPSRHEQYF
v_call: TRBV28; j_call: TRBJ1-4; cdr3_aa: CASGGAVNEKLFF
v_call: TRBV27; j_call: TRBJ2-1; cdr3_aa: CASSFYGSSYNEQFF
v_call: TRBV12-3/TRBV12-4; j_call: TRBJ1-4; cdr3_aa: CTSSFWQFPEKLFF
v_call: TRBV7-9; j_call: TRBJ1-2; cdr3_aa: CASSFRTAPYGYTF
v_call: TRBV5-1; j_call: TRBJ1-2; cdr3_aa: CASSLGGVPNYGYTF
v_call: TRBV7-9; j_call: TRBJ2-2; cdr3_aa: CASSPGQMNTGELFF
v_call: TRBV12-3/TRBV12-4; j_call: TRBJ2-7; cdr3_aa: CASSFATSGESYEQYF
v_call: TRBV2; j_call: TRBJ2-6; cdr3_aa: CASFNPGLVASGANVLTF
v_call: TRBV28; j_call: TRBJ1-5; cdr3_aa: CASSYREPYQPQHF
v_call: TRBV6-1; j_call: TRBJ2-3; cdr3_aa: CASSEVRAGGVADTQYF
v_call: TRBV27; j_call: TRBJ2-7; cdr3_aa: CASSTQGAVSSYEQYF
v_call: TRBV20-1; j_call: TRBJ1-2; cdr3_aa: CSARDLLSYGYTF
v_call: TRBV28; j_call: TRBJ2-1; cdr3_aa: CASRNRVAQFF
v_call: TRBV20-1; j_call: TRBJ2-7; cdr3_aa: CSAIRAPYEQYF
v_call: TRBV27; j_call: TRBJ2-2; cdr3_aa: CARAGTGELFF
v_call: TRBV13; j_call: TRBJ2-3; cdr3_aa: CASSLSFRVDTQYF
v_call: TRBV7-2; j_call: TRBJ2-7; cdr3_aa: CASSLEGYGTLYEQYF
v_call: TRBV6-5; j_call: TRBJ1-1; cdr3_aa: CASSSDRGPEAFF
v_call: TRBV12-3/TRBV12-4; j_call: TRBJ1-2; cdr3_aa: CASSFAGTGGSRGYGYTF
v_call: TRBV2; j_call: TRBJ2-7; cdr3_aa: CASSGLNYEQYF
v_call: TRBV10-3; j_call: TRBJ2-1; cdr3_aa: CAISDGWSDSGPNGQFF
v_call: TRBV5-1; j_call: TRBJ1-2; cdr3_aa: CASSRTRGGYTF
v_call: TRBV6-1; j_call: TRBJ2-3; cdr3_aa: CASRKRGDTDTQYF
v_call: TRBV3-1; j_call: TRBJ2-5; cdr3_aa: CASSQKGAGTQETQYF
v_call: TRBV28; j_call: TRBJ2-1; cdr3_aa: CASSYPSGSLRFF
v_call: TRBV7-6; j_call: TRBJ2-3; cdr3_aa: CASSRPLAGVTDTQYF